In this sample, the clone carrying this T cell receptor (beta chain) turned up a few times. Antigen: not known. This sample is part of a study of T cell repertoires in cytomegalovirus infection. About the study: Well-studied HLA-B-restricted CMV epitopes were used in the study alongside recently identified HLA-C-restricted ones. Matching HLA type, along with CMV infection, was indicated by public TCR beta signatures. Study-level findings and limits: Frequencies of public TCR beta families were cumulated, and this identified carriers of CMV plus the relevant HLA. HLA-C-restricted, CMV-specific TCR beta clonotypes were dominant ex vivo.

TCRdb recomputed calls from the reads with MiXCR, one row per CDR3 protein. This table holds 570,000 or so distinct CDR3 sequences, 35% to 50% found once. The junction had 9 bases not matched to a gene; V was cut back by 7 bases and J by 6 bases. This CDR3 contains 15 residues. Here the sequenced sample was cultured PBMCs, taken from culture after CMV antigen stimulation. The chain links TRBV12-3 or TRBV12-4 to TRBJ2-3; 11 nucleotides line up with TRBD2. The receptor's source is a human donor in good health (CMV status not recorded). Some clones in this sample may be carry-over from other donors' samples. The CDR3 protein is CASIDGTSGFDTQYF. CDR3 sequence (DNA): TGTGCCAGCATCGACGGGACTAGCGGCTTCGATACGCAGTATTTT.